One and the same sample provided the 32 T cell receptor beta chains below, sequenced in a study of T cells after yellow fever vaccination. TCRdb fed the 5' RACE reads into MiXCR, producing one record per CDR3 protein. The sample carries roughly 500,000 distinct CDR3 sequences, less than 20% recorded once. The source was PBMCs, collected 15 days after the yellow fever booster vaccination. The source is a man aged 30 to 39 who received the YFV17D yellow fever vaccine.

This clonotype was seen a few times. DNA for the CDR3: TGTGCCAGCGGGGCTTTACTCACAGATACGCAGTATTTT. Translation: CASGALLTDTQYF. The rearrangement joins TRBV12-3 or TRBV12-4 to TRBJ2-3; the D gene is possibly TRBD1 (5 bases). V dropped 8 bases and J dropped 2 bases, with 11 bases sitting between them. The CDR3 covers 13 residues.

The chain employs TRBV12-3 or TRBV12-4 and TRBJ1-3; D call uncertain. This CDR3 has 15 residues. Deletions cut 3 bases from V and 1 base from J, with 10 bases between. For the CDR3, the DNA is TGTGCCAGCAGTTTGACGAGGATATCTGGAAACACCATATATTTT. Its protein is CASSLTRISGNTIYF.

In its sample, this clonotype was seen a few times. The chain links TRBV7-2 to TRBJ2-2; 9 bases map to TRBD2. CDR1 and CDR2 from the germline V gene are SGHTA and FQGNSA. The CDR3 is 15 residues long. Trimming at V came to 6 bases and at J to 1 base, leaving 3 bases not matched to a gene. The CDR3 nucleotides read TGTGCCAGCAGGGTGACTAGCGGGAACACCGGGGAGCTGTTTTTT. It encodes CASRVTSGNTGELFF. Looking up the rest from reference TRBV7-2 and TRBJ2-2 gives the full variable domain: GAGVSQSPSNKVTEKGKDVELRCDPISGHTALYWYRQSLGQGLEFLIYFQGNSAPDKSGLPSDRFSAERTGGSVSTLTIQRTQQEDSAVYLCASRVTSGNTGELFFGEGSRLTVL.

This clonotype turned up a few times. The chain links TRBV3-1 to TRBJ1-4; tentative D call: TRBD1 (6 bases). Between the trimmed V and J ends, which lost 2 bases and 4 bases, there was a span of 11 bases. CDR1 is LGHDT, CDR2 YNNKEL, per germline (reference sequence). CDR3 size: 15 residues. DNA of the CDR3: TGTGCCAGCAGCCAATTGACAGGCGATAATGAAAAACTGTTTTTT. This gives the protein CASSQLTGDNEKLFF.

This clonotype turned up a few times. The chain couples TRBV6-6 to TRBJ2-1; possibly TRBD2 for D (6 bases). Trimming took off 6 bases at V and 9 bases at J, with 12 bases between the two ends. This CDR3 comprises 12 residues. The germline CDR1 and CDR2 sequences are MNHNY and SVGAGI (reference sequence). CDR3 coding DNA: TGTGCCAGCAGGGCGTCTAGCGTTGAGCAGTTCTTC. This codes for CASRASSVEQFF.

V gene TRBV5-1 combines with J gene TRBJ2-2; 13 nucleotides line up with TRBD2. Germline values: CDR1 SGHRS, CDR2 YFSETQ. CDR3 length: 14 amino acids. V lost 7 bases, J lost 6 bases, and 3 bases stayed unmatched. In nucleotides, the CDR3 is TGCGCCAGCGGACTAGCGGGAGCGGCCGGGGAGCTGTTTTTT. Translated, it gives CASGLAGAAGELFF.

This clonotype was seen only a few times. The CDR3 is CASSSGKSETQYF. The CDR3 DNA sequence: TGTGCCAGCAGCAGCGGGAAGTCAGAGACCCAGTACTTC. V gene TRBV7-2 combines with J gene TRBJ2-5, with 7 bases fitting TRBD2. The length of the CDR3 is 13 residues. The trim removed 5 bases at V and 4 bases at J, leaving 4 bases unmatched. Germline V gene lookup returns CDR1 SGHTA and CDR2 FQGNSA.

The genes are TRBV28 and TRBJ2-2; the match to TRBD2 covers 9 bases. Germline trimming cut 8 bases from V and 1 base from J; bases unmatched to any gene: 14. This CDR3 comprises 18 residues. The germline V gene has CDR1 MDHEN and CDR2 SYDVKM. CDR3: CASDPGLAPGWNTGELFF. The CDR3 DNA sequence: TGTGCCAGCGACCCAGGACTAGCGCCAGGGTGGAACACCGGGGAGCTGTTTTTT.

This clonotype was detected once. This chain uses TRBV30 with TRBJ2-5; unclear D gene. The CDR3 is made up of 15 amino acids. Germline V lookup: CDR1 GTSNPN, CDR2 SVGIG (reference sequence). Trimming took 1 base from V and 5 from J, leaving 17 bases between them. In DNA form, the CDR3 reads TGTGCCTGGAGTGGTAGTATAGGGAACCGGGAGACCCAGTACTTC. This sequence encodes CAWSGSIGNRETQYF.

This clonotype was picked up a small number of times. This chain joins TRBV7-2 and TRBJ2-5, with 9 bases lining up with TRBD2. This CDR3 comprises 15 residues. J lost 3 bases, V lost 0 bases, and 2 bases had no gene match. Germline lookup yields CDR1 SGHTA and CDR2 FQGNSA. CDR3 bases: TGTGCCAGCAGCTTAGCGGGACTAGCAAAAGAGACCCAGTACTTC. As protein: CASSLAGLAKETQYF.

The rearrangement links TRBV7-2 to TRBJ1-2; 7 bases agree with TRBD1. Trimming cost V 6 bases and J 7 bases; bases outside gene matches: 14. Germline values: CDR1 SGHTA, CDR2 FQGNSA. The CDR3 totals 15 residues. CDR3 sequence (DNA): TGTGCCAGCAGTCCCGGGACAGCTCCGTCAAGTGGCTACACCTTC. The encoded protein is CASSPGTAPSSGYTF.

Many counts were recorded for this clonotype. The chain couples TRBV7-9 to TRBJ2-7; 8 bases are shared with TRBD1. There are 14 residues in the CDR3. Germline assignment: CDR1 SEHNR and CDR2 FQNEAQ (reference sequence). V was pared by 5 bases and J by 2 bases, with 5 bases of the junction left unmatched. The CDR3 sequence is CASSLDRGAYEQYF. In nucleotides, the CDR3 is TGTGCCAGCAGCCTAGACAGGGGTGCCTACGAGCAGTACTTC.

The chain joins TRBV20-1 to TRBJ2-7; 9 bases are a match to TRBD1. Germline V gene sequence: CDR1 DFQATT, CDR2 SNEGSKA (reference sequence). The CDR3 is 12 residues long. Trimming cost V 6 bases and J 4 bases; bases outside gene matches: 4. In DNA, the CDR3 is TGCAGTGCAACCGGGACAGGGTACGAGCAGTACTTC. Protein product: CSATGTGYEQYF.

This clonotype has ten or more counts. The chain carries TRBV5-1 and TRBJ2-7, with 14 bases lining up with TRBD2. V lost 5 bases, J lost 2 bases, and 3 bases stayed unmatched. The V gene's germline CDR1 is SGHRS and CDR2 YFSETQ. The length of the CDR3 is 15 residues. As DNA, the CDR3 is TGCGCCAGCAGTATGGGACTAGCGGGAGCCTACGAGCAGTACTTC. This codes for CASSMGLAGAYEQYF.

This clonotype turned up a few times. The chain carries TRBV6-2 or TRBV6-3 and TRBJ2-7; 9 nucleotides align to TRBD2. The junction had 19 bases not matched to a gene; V was cut back by 2 bases and J by 2 bases. CDR3 length: 20 residues. Germline V gene data show CDR1 as MNHEY and CDR2 as SVGEGT. The CDR3 coding sequence is TGTGCCAGCAGTTACCTGGGCTGGGATAGACTAGCGGAAGAGCCCTACGAGCAGTACTTC. Translated: CASSYLGWDRLAEEPYEQYF.

This clonotype appeared a few times. This chain uses TRBV5-4 with TRBJ2-1; TRBD2 aligns across 7 bases. V trimming: 0 bases; J trimming: 4 bases; junction bases outside the gene matches: 7. CDR1 SGHNT and CDR2 YYREEE come from the germline V gene (reference sequence). The length of the CDR3 is 16 residues. CDR3 protein: CASSLGTGGGYNEQFF. In nucleotides, the CDR3 is TGTGCCAGCAGCTTGGGGACTGGGGGGGGATACAATGAGCAGTTCTTC.

This clonotype has just a few counts. The rearrangement links TRBV19 to TRBJ2-1; 7 nucleotides line up with TRBD2. J gave up 7 bases and V 5 bases, and 11 bases lay outside the gene matches. Per germline, CDR1 LNHDA and CDR2 SQIVND (reference sequence). The CDR3 is made up of 15 amino acids. The CDR3 nucleotides are TGTGCCAGTAGTCCCAAGGTAGCGGGCGGGAATGAGCAGTTCTTC. This sequence encodes CASSPKVAGGNEQFF.

This clonotype was picked up a small number of times. The rearrangement links TRBV18 to TRBJ2-7, with D possibly TRBD1 on 5 matching bases. V lost 1 base and J 2 bases, leaving 6 bases between the germline ends. The CDR3 is made up of 13 amino acids. Germline-derived CDR1 and CDR2 are KGHSH and LQKENI. DNA for the CDR3: TGTGCCAGCTCACCACAGACAGCCTACGAGCAGTACTTC. Translating it yields CASSPQTAYEQYF. The whole variable domain, filled in from reference TRBV18 and TRBJ2-7, reads NAGVMQNPRHLVRRRGQEARLRCSPMKGHSHVYWYRQLPEEGLKFMVYLQKENIIDESGMPKERFSAEFPKEGPSILRIQQVVRGDSAAYFCASSPQTAYEQYFGPGTRLTVT.

This clonotype appeared a few times. The J gene is TRBJ1-1, the V gene TRBV10-3; D unclear. The CDR3 covers 13 residues. The germline gives CDR1 ENHRY, CDR2 SYGVKD. V was pared by 10 bases and J by 2 bases, with 14 bases between. The CDR3: CATLRSANTEAFF. The CDR3 nucleotides are TGTGCCACGCTTAGGAGCGCTAACACTGAAGCTTTCTTT.

This chain connects TRBV15 to TRBJ2-7; tentatively, D is TRBD2 (6 bases). The CDR3 is made up of 15 amino acids. Between the trimmed V and J ends, which lost 1 base and 7 bases, there was a span of 17 bases. The germline CDR1 and CDR2 sequences are LNHNV and YYDKDF (reference sequence). CDR3 in DNA: TGTGCCACCAGCAGAGGGGACTTATCTAAGGAAGAGCAGTACTTC. This encodes CATSRGDLSKEEQYF.

This chain joins TRBV20-1 and TRBJ2-7; tentative D call: TRBD1 (5 bases). Per germline, CDR1 DFQATT and CDR2 SNEGSKA (reference sequence). The CDR3 loop spans 12 amino acids. V shed 3 bases and J shed 6 bases, with 12 bases lying between them. This CDR3 is CSASLQGLEQYF. The CDR3 DNA sequence: TGCAGTGCTAGTCTCCAGGGCCTCGAGCAGTACTTC.

This clonotype was seen a few times. This rearrangement joins TRBV15 to TRBJ2-7, with a possible D match to TRBD1 (6 bases). V lost 0 bases and J 6 bases, leaving 18 bases between the germline ends. The CDR3 consists of 16 residues. CDR1 and CDR2 (germline): LNHNV, YYDKDF (reference sequence). The CDR3 DNA sequence: TGTGCCACCAGCAGAGAACAGGGCAAAACAATGAGCGAGCAGTACTTC. Amino acid sequence: CATSREQGKTMSEQYF. Full variable domain (remainder filled in from reference TRBV15 and TRBJ2-7): DAMVIQNPRYQVTQFGKPVTLSCSQTLNHNVMYWYQQKSSQAPKLLFHYYDKDFNNEADTPDNFQSRRPNTSFCFLDIRSPGLGDTAMYLCATSREQGKTMSEQYFGPGTRLTVT.

This clonotype was seen a few times. The chain uses TRBV5-1 and TRBJ2-7, with TRBD1 matching over 10 bases. The CDR3 is 16 residues long. After removal of 3 bases from V and 3 bases from J, the junction contained 9 bases not matched to a gene. Germline CDR1 and CDR2: SGHRS and YFSETQ. The CDR3 nucleotides read TGCGCCAGCAGCTCCGACAGGGGGCAGCGGAGCTACGAGCAGTACTTC. Translated: CASSSDRGQRSYEQYF.

The J gene is TRBJ2-7, the V gene TRBV27; 8 bases map to TRBD1. The CDR3 is 15 amino acids. Germline assignment: CDR1 MNHEY and CDR2 SMNVEV (reference sequence). V gave up 4 bases and J gave up 5 bases; unmatched junction bases: 10. The chain's CDR3 is CASSSPLRGRDEQYF. The CDR3 DNA reads as TGTGCCAGCAGTTCCCCCCTCAGGGGGCGCGACGAGCAGTACTTC.

DNA for the CDR3: TGCAGCGTTGAAGATTCCCCCAGGCGGGAGAGATATTACAATGAGCAGTTCTTC. Protein sequence: CSVEDSPRRERYYNEQFF. The V and J genes are TRBV29-1 and TRBJ2-1; TRBD2 agrees at 7 bases. Unmatched junction bases numbered 15, after V lost 0 bases and J lost 4 bases. The V gene's germline CDR1 is SQVTM and CDR2 ANQGSEA. The CDR3 spans 18 residues.

The J gene is TRBJ2-3, the V gene TRBV7-2; tentatively, D is TRBD2 (6 bases). This CDR3 is 16 amino acids long. The germline gives CDR1 SGHTA, CDR2 FQGNSA. V was clipped by 1 base and J by 2 bases, with 13 bases between them. CDR3 coding DNA: TGTGCCAGCAGCTTAGACACTAGCAGATACACAGATACGCAGTATTTT. Its protein is CASSLDTSRYTDTQYF.

This clonotype was detected only a few times. The gene calls are TRBV7-8 and TRBJ1-1; D uncertain. The germline V gene encodes CDR1 SGHVS and CDR2 FQNEAQ. V lost 1 base to trimming and J lost 1 base, with 13 bases between them. The CDR3 spans 16 residues. In nucleotides, the CDR3 is TGTGCCAGCAGCTTAGATCTGATGGTTAGGAACACTGAAGCTTTCTTT. It yields the protein CASSLDLMVRNTEAFF.

This clonotype has more than one count but fewer than ten. V and J are TRBV12-3 or TRBV12-4 and TRBJ2-3; unclear D gene. V was cut by 1 base and J by 2 bases, with 16 bases left in between. This CDR3 is 17 amino acids long. CDR3 sequence (DNA): TGTGCCAGCAGTTTAGGTTTCGTACCCTCCATCACAGATACGCAGTATTTT. Amino acids: CASSLGFVPSITDTQYF.

The chain uses TRBV5-5 and TRBJ1-1, with D uncertain. The V gene lost 1 base and the J gene lost 2 bases, with 9 bases spanning the gap. CDR1 is SGHKS and CDR2 is YYEKEE in the germline V gene (reference sequence). The CDR3 consists of 14 residues. CDR3 protein: CASSLSSFNTEAFF. Written as DNA, the CDR3 is TGTGCCAGCAGCTTGAGCAGTTTCAACACTGAAGCTTTCTTT.

This clonotype has more than one count but fewer than ten. The chain has TRBV5-6 and TRBJ2-2; the D is unclear. This CDR3 is built from 14 residues. Per germline, CDR1 SGHDT and CDR2 YYEEEE. Between the trimmed V and J ends, which lost 2 bases and 6 bases, there was a span of 11 bases. CDR3 DNA: TGTGCCAGCAGCTTTGAATATGAGTCCGGGGAGCTGTTTTTT. Protein product: CASSFEYESGELFF.

The chain links TRBV7-6 to TRBJ2-7; perhaps TRBD2 as D (6 bases). The CDR3 sequence is 14 residues long. Deletions cut 3 bases from V and 2 bases from J, with 11 bases between. Germline V gene sequence: CDR1 SGHVS, CDR2 FNYEAQ. CDR3: CASSLSRTTYEQYF. The CDR3 DNA sequence: TGTGCCAGCAGCTTGAGTCGGACTACCTACGAGCAGTACTTC.

This chain connects TRBV9 to TRBJ2-7; D is uncertain. V was shortened by 3 bases and J by 5 bases, with 18 bases between the two germline ends. The CDR3 has 15 amino acids. In germline, CDR1 is SGDLS, CDR2 YYNGEE. The CDR3 DNA is TGTGCCAGCAGCGACTCCGGACGCCCCTCGGACGAGCAGTACTTC. It encodes CASSDSGRPSDEQYF.